This entry features one T cell receptor (beta chain) sequence. Its antigen remains unidentified. One end of the junction does not line up with germline, which may come from a read error. Sequencing was done on patients that had shown CD8+CD57+ cell expansion by flow cytometry. Genomic DNA constituted the template upon which TCR beta VDJ and CDR3 profiling was performed. From the reads, TCRdb called clonotypes with MiXCR, one entry per CDR3 protein. Of approximately 250,000 distinct CDR3 sequences listed, 82% are singletons. CDR1 and CDR2 (germline): SGHNT, YYREEE (reference sequence). CDR3 size: 13 residues. The sample originates from a study of CD8+CD57+ T cells in acquired aplastic anemia. Turning to the study itself: CD4+ and CD8+ cells, once sorted, gave DNA averaging around 3.4 ug. Study-level results: Patients and controls shared 25 to 35 CD8+ CDR3 sequences, highly expressed in patients.

Material: sorted CD4+, CD8+, or CD8+CD57+ T cells (not recorded which) from PBMCs. The rearrangement uses TRBV5-4 and TRBJ2-7; 9 bases fit TRBD2. The clonotype was recovered from a human donor with aplastic anemia. The CDR3 DNA follows: TGTGCCAGCGGCTTTACTAGCGGGCGCGAGCAGTACTTC. This gives the protein CASGFTSGREQYF.